The rows below give T cell receptor beta chains drawn from one sample of a study of T cells in Graves' hyperthyroidism and ophthalmopathy. TCRdb re-analysed the multiplex PCR reads in MiXCR, keeping a single row per CDR3 protein. The sample shows hundreds of thousands of distinct CDR3 sequences, 15% to 20% of them seen only once. The material sequenced was blood. Source of these receptors: a woman in her sixties with Graves' ophthalmopathy. Both conserved end residues are trimmed from each CDR3. The D gene is left open where the match is weak.

D	V	J	CDR3
TRBD1	TRBV20-1	TRBJ2-5	SATKTGTGAETQY
-	TRBV14	TRBJ2-7	ASSQERRGEQY
TRBD1	TRBV6-1	TRBJ2-1	ASSTRDRGRNEQF
TRBD2	TRBV20-1	TRBJ2-3	SARAGGGAGTDTQY
-	TRBV2	TRBJ2-3	ASSYGVSADTQY
-	TRBV6-1	TRBJ1-2	ASSYTDGYYGYT
TRBD2	TRBV6-5	TRBJ2-1	ASSYPGTSPLNEQF
TRBD2	TRBV7-2	TRBJ2-1	ASSLSVSGGDEQF
TRBD1	TRBV6-1	TRBJ2-4	ASSLQGATKNIQY
-	TRBV3-1	TRBJ2-7	ASSHLGTGLYEQY
-	TRBV7-9	TRBJ1-1	ASSLASDGEAF
TRBD2	TRBV7-2	TRBJ2-1	ASRKGRGLYNEQF
-	TRBV5-8	TRBJ2-1	ASSFLQGGGNEQF
TRBD1	TRBV5-4	TRBJ1-4	ASSSGQGNNEKLF
TRBD2	TRBV11-2	TRBJ2-5	ASSRGLAGMLQETQY
-	TRBV28	TRBJ1-1	ASSLAGSNTEAF
TRBD2	TRBV28	TRBJ2-7	ASSGYLAGEIYEQY
-	TRBV18	TRBJ1-6	ASSPPLRSGSLH
TRBD2	TRBV20-1	TRBJ2-3	SARAASGRAGGTDTQY
TRBD1	TRBV19	TRBJ2-6	ASSFGQARFPGANVLT
-	TRBV12-3/TRBV12-4	TRBJ1-5	ASSLRDSNQPQH
TRBD2	TRBV6-9	TRBJ2-3	ASSFGAGDTDTQY
TRBD2	TRBV4-1	TRBJ2-7	ASSRLLAGGGLSYEQY
-	TRBV7-2	TRBJ2-3	ASSSRGLAVVGTQY
-	TRBV7-2	TRBJ2-6	ASSHTYGANVLT
-	TRBV20-1	TRBJ2-6	SARDNPSGANVLT
-	TRBV28	TRBJ1-1	ASQPGGNTEAF
-	TRBV7-2	TRBJ1-1	ASSILVGGLVDTEAF
-	TRBV2	TRBJ1-3	ASSPGPASGNTIY
-	TRBV12-3/TRBV12-4	TRBJ1-1	ASSFGRNEAF
-	TRBV29-1	TRBJ2-1	SAPSESYNEQF